Sequencing of this T cell receptor (beta chain) was carried out in a study of CD8 T cells in acute hepatitis C reinfection. CDR1 is GTSNPN, CDR2 SVGIG, per germline (reference sequence). The CDR3 length is 15 residues. Trimming took off 0 bases at V and 1 base at J, with 10 bases between the two ends. General study results and limits: All groups preferentially used TRBV04 and TRBV06, which was not due to overrepresentation in the naive pool.

Time point in this sample: at least 347 days after estimated infection, following spontaneous clearance. The hepatitis C virus-specific receptor repertoire was characterized directly ex vivo, with no prior expansion in culture. TCRdb's copy holds only in-frame clones and misses some; the assay was immunoSEQ multiplex PCR. The sample lists about 2,600 clones, roughly 64% occurring once. The chain has TRBV30 and TRBJ1-5; D is undetermined. This sequence originates from a man aged 40-49 years who spontaneously cleared hepatitis C infection. Sequenced material: HCV NS3-1073 tetramer-sorted CD8+ T cells from PBMCs, taken at follow-up. The CDR3 nucleotides are TGTGCCTGGAGTGTGGAGGGAAGGAGCAATCAGCCCCAGCATTTT. Translating it yields CAWSVEGRSNQPQHF.